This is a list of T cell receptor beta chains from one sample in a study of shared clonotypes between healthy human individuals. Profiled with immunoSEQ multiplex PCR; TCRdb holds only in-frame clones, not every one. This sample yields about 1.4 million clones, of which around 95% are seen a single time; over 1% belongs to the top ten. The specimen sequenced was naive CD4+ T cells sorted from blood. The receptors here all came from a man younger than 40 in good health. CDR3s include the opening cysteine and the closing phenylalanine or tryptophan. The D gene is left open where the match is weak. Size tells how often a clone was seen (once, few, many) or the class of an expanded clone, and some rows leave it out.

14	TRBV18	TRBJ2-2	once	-	TGTACCAGCTCACCTTCAAAGCCCACCGGGGAGCTGTTTTTT	CTSSPSKPTGELFF
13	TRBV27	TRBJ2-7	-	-	TGTGCCAGCAGTTTGGTCCAGGGTTACGAGCAGTACTTC	CASSLVQGYEQYF
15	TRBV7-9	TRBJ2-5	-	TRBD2	TGTGCCAGCAGCATCCCAGCGGGACTACAAGAGACCCAGTACTTC	CASSIPAGLQETQYF
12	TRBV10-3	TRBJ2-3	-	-	TGTGCCATCAGTGAGTATAAAGATACGCAGTATTTT	CAISEYKDTQYF
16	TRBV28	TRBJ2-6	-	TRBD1	TGTGCCAGCAGTCCGGACAGGGTCTCTGGGGCCAACGTCCTGACTTTC	CASSPDRVSGANVLTF
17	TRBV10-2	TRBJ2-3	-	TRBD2	TGCGCCAGCAGTGGGCCCCGTCTAGCGGAGAACACAGATACGCAGTATTTT	CASSGPRLAENTDTQYF
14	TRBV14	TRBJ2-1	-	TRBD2	TGTGCCAGCAGCCCCTCGGGACTAGCGGGAGAGCAGTTCTTC	CASSPSGLAGEQFF
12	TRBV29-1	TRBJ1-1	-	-	TGCAGCGTTGAGTTGAAGAACACTGAAGCTTTCTTT	CSVELKNTEAFF
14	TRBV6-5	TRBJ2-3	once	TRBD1	TGTGCCAGCAGTGGACAGGCCGCGAGCGATACGCAGTATTTT	CASSGQAASDTQYF
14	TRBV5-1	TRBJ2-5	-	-	TGCGCCAGCAGCTTGAGACGGGGAGGAGAGACCCAGTACTTC	CASSLRRGGETQYF
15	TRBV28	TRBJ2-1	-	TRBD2	TGTGCCAGCAGTTTCTCAGGACTAGAGAGCAATGAGCAGTTCTTC	CASSFSGLESNEQFF
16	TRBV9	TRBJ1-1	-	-	TGTGCCAGCAGCTTCCTGCCTCGGGGTGAGCACACTGAAGCTTTCTTT	CASSFLPRGEHTEAFF
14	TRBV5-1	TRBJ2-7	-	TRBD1	TGCGCCAGCAGCAAACGAAGACAGGGCGACGAGCAGTACTTC	CASSKRRQGDEQYF
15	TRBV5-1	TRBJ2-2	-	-	TGCGCCAGCAGCTTGGGCGGGACTGTTAACGGGGAGCTGTTTTTT	CASSLGGTVNGELFF
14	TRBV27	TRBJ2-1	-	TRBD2	TGTGCCAGCAGCAAGCGGGAGACGATCAATGAGCAGTTCTTC	CASSKRETINEQFF
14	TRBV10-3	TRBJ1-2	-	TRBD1	TGTGCCATCAGTAAATCCGGGACAGGGGAAGGCTACACCTTC	CAISKSGTGEGYTF
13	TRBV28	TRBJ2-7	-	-	TGTGCCAGCAGGTTGGGGTTGGCCTACGAGCAGTACTTC	CASRLGLAYEQYF
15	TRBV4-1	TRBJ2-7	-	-	TGCGCCAGCAGCCAAGGACAGCAGTCGAGCTACGAGCAGTACTTC	CASSQGQQSSYEQYF
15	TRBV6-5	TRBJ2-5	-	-	TGTGCCAGCAGTTCCCAGGTCGCTAACCAAGAGACCCAGTACTTC	CASSSQVANQETQYF
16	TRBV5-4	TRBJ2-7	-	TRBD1	TGTGCCAGCAGCTTTCGTTCCCGGGACAGGGCCTACGAGCAGTACTTC	CASSFRSRDRAYEQYF
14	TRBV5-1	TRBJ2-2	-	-	TGCGCCAGCAGCCCGGGACACAACACCGGGGAGCTGTTTTTT	CASSPGHNTGELFF
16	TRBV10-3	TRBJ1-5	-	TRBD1	TGTGCCATCAGTGAGTCTACGAGGGGGCGCGGTCAGCCCCAGCATTTT	CAISESTRGRGQPQHF
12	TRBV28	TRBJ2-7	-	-	TGTGCCAGCAGTTCGGGCCCCTACGAGCAGTACTTC	CASSSGPYEQYF
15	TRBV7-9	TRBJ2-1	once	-	TGTGCCAGCAGCTCCGCCCAGTTCTCCTACAATGAGCAGTTCTTC	CASSSAQFSYNEQFF
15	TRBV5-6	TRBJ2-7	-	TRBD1	TGTGCCAGCATGATGCTCCGGGACAGGGAGGACGAGCAGTACTTC	CASMMLRDREDEQYF
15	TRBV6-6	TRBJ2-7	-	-	TGTGCCAGCAGTTACAGGTTCCCCGTACGATACGAGCAGTACTTC	CASSYRFPVRYEQYF
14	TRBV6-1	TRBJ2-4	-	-	TGTGCCAGCAGTGAATGGAGAGGGCAGGGCACTCAGTACTTC	CASSEWRGQGTQYF
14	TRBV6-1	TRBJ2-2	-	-	TGTGCCAGCAGCGCCCGAACAGTCACCGGGGAGCTGTTTTTT	CASSARTVTGELFF
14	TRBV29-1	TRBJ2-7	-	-	TGCAGCGTTGCAGACAGGCCGGGCGGAGACGAGCAGTACTTC	CSVADRPGGDEQYF
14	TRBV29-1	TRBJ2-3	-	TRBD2	TGCAGCGCCGCGACTAGCGGGAGCACAGATACGCAGTATTTT	CSAATSGSTDTQYF
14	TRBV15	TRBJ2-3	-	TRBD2	TGTGCCACCAGCGATAGCGGGAGCGCCGATACGCAGTATTTT	CATSDSGSADTQYF
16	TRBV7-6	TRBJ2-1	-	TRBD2	TGTGCCAGCAGCTTAGATCCGGGACTAACGGCGGATGAGCAGTTCTTC	CASSLDPGLTADEQFF
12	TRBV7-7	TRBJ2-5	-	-	TGTGCCAGCAGCCCGGACCGGGAGACCCAGTACTTC	CASSPDRETQYF
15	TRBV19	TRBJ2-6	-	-	TGTGCCAGTAGTATACAGGGTACTGGGGCCAACGTCCTGACTTTC	CASSIQGTGANVLTF
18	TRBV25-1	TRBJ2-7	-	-	TGTGCCAGCAGTGCCAACAGGGTTAATGAGCTCCTCAACTACGAGCAGTACTTC	CASSANRVNELLNYEQYF
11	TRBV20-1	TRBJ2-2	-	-	TGCAGTGCTAGGAGCACCGGGGAGCTGTTTTTT	CSARSTGELFF
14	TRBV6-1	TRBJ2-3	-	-	TGTGCCAGCACTCTCGGAGAGGGCACAGATACGCAGTATTTT	CASTLGEGTDTQYF
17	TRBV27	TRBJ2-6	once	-	TGTGCCAGCACCCCTTTTTATCGGACCTCTGGGGCCAACGTCCTGACTTTC	CASTPFYRTSGANVLTF
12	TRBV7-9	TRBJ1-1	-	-	TGTGCCAGCGTACGAAAGGGCACTGAAGCTTTCTTT	CASVRKGTEAFF
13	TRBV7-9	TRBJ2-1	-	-	TGTGCCAGCAGCTTAACGAACGAAAGTGGTCGGTTCTTC	CASSLTNESGRFF
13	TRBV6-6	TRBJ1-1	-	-	TGTGCCAGCATTTTAGACAGCGACACTGAAGCTTTCTTT	CASILDSDTEAFF
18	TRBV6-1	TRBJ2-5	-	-	TGTGCCAGCAGTGAAGCGGGAAACCAACCGGGTCTTAAAGAGACCCAGTACTTC	CASSEAGNQPGLKETQYF
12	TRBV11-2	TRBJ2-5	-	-	TGTGCCAGCAGCCCATCTTTAGAGACCCAGTACTTC	CASSPSLETQYF
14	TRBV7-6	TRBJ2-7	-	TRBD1	TGTGCCAGCAGCTTTAGGGACAGCCACTACGAGCAGTACTTC	CASSFRDSHYEQYF
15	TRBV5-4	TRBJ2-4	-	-	TGTGCCAGCAGCTATGGGGAAGGGGCCAAAAACATTCAGTACTTC	CASSYGEGAKNIQYF
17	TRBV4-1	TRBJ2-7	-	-	TGCGCCAGCAGCCAAGAGCGGATGGGAGGGGGGTCCTACGAGCAGTACTTC	CASSQERMGGGSYEQYF
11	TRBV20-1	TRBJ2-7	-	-	TGCAGTGCCAGGGGACCCTACGAGCAGTACTTC	CSARGPYEQYF
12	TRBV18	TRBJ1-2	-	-	TGTGCCAGCTCACCATTGGCGGATGGCTACACCTTC	CASSPLADGYTF
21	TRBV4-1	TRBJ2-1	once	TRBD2	TGCGCCAGCAGCCAACTTTCTACTGGACTAGCGGGAGGAAGCTCCTACAATGAGCAGTTCTTC	CASSQLSTGLAGGSSYNEQFF
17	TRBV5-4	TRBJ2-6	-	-	TGTGCCAGCAGCTTGGAAACAGGGCGGCGAGGGGCCAACGTCCTGACTTTC	CASSLETGRRGANVLTF
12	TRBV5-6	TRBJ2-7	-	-	TGTGCCAGCAGCTTCGGGGACTACGAGCAGTACTTC	CASSFGDYEQYF
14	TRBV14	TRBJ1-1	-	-	TGTGCCAGCAGCCAAAACAGGTGGAACACTGAAGCTTTCTTT	CASSQNRWNTEAFF
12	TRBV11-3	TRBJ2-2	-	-	TGTGCCAGCAGGAAGAACACCGGGGAGCTGTTTTTT	CASRKNTGELFF